Each of the 2 T cell receptor beta chains below was sequenced from the same sample in a study of blood T cell repertoires in COVID-19. TCRdb's table, derived via immunoSEQ multiplex PCR, lists solely in-frame clones and lacks some. The data show about 200,000 clones, 86% seen once. The sample comprised peripheral blood. The receptors were gathered from a woman in her forties or fifties with COVID-19, enrolled during active disease.

The J gene is TRBJ2-3, the V gene TRBV29-1; 9 bases map to TRBD1. The CDR3 loop spans 15 amino acids. The germline V gene encodes CDR1 SQVTM and CDR2 ANQGSEA. The ends lost 1 base at V and 0 bases at J; junction bases unmatched: 2. CDR3 DNA: TGCAGCGTTGAAGGGGACAGGGACAGCACAGATACGCAGTATTTT. This codes for CSVEGDRDSTDTQYF.

CDR3: CASSLARTKKETQYF. CDR3 DNA: TGCGCCAGCAGCTTGGCTAGGACAAAGAAAGAGACCCAGTACTTC. J is TRBJ2-5 and V is TRBV5-1; tentatively, D is TRBD1 (5 bases). Trimming stripped 0 bases from V and 3 bases from J, with 12 bases between. The CDR3 contains 15 residues. Germline CDR1 SGHRS, CDR2 YFSETQ. The full variable domain, rest sourced from reference TRBV5-1 and TRBJ2-5, is KAGVTQTPRYLIKTRGQQVTLSCSPISGHRSVSWYQQTPGQGLQFLFEYFSETQRNKGNFPGRFSGRQFSNSRSEMNVSTLELGDSALYLCASSLARTKKETQYFGPGTRLLVL.